This T cell receptor beta chain is from a study of tumor-infiltrating lymphocytes in primary liver carcinoma. Study overall: Surgical resection treated primary liver carcinoma in the patients. The tumors ranged from about 4 to 10 cm across and fell within stage T1-T3 N0M0. General study findings and limits: Because the samples were bulk unsorted, the study did not compare CD4+ and CD8+ repertoires. Tumor samples exhibited a significantly greater top-250-clone fraction than blood samples (p = 0.039).

On this clonotype: Its cognate antigen is unknown. This may be a read error: a much more frequent sequence differs by one nucleotide.

Germline DNA was also extracted, with blood RNA taken from unsorted whole blood. CDR3 size: 13 residues. The germline V gene has CDR1 SGHDN and CDR2 FVKESK. TCR beta cDNA came from around 0.5 ug total RNA, primed with a constant-region primer. ARM-PCR was slightly modified, and three nested multiplex PCR rounds with it gave rise to the TCR beta libraries. Primers for the first two PCR rounds were TRBV1-TRBV30 forward primers and a C-beta reverse primer (about 10 cycles per round). Via MiXCR, TCRdb re-called the multiplex PCR reads, giving one row per CDR3 protein. This repertoire shows about 200,000 distinct CDR3 sequences, less than 75% found once; its top ten account for roughly 7%.

The chain combines TRBV14 with TRBJ2-3, with D unresolved. The sample was peripheral blood. This TCR was sampled from a woman aged 60-75 years with primary liver carcinoma and hepatitis B virus infection. CDR3 in amino acids: CACSVSRTDTQYF. As DNA, the CDR3 is TGTGCCTGCAGCGTTAGCCGCACAGATACGCAGTATTTT. Using reference TRBV14 and TRBJ2-3 for the parts outside the CDR3, the full variable domain is EAGVTQFPSHSVIEKGQTVTLRCDPISGHDNLYWYRRVMGKEIKFLLHFVKESKQDESGMPNNRFLAERTGGTYSTLKVQPAELEDSGVYFCACSVSRTDTQYFGPGTRLTVL.